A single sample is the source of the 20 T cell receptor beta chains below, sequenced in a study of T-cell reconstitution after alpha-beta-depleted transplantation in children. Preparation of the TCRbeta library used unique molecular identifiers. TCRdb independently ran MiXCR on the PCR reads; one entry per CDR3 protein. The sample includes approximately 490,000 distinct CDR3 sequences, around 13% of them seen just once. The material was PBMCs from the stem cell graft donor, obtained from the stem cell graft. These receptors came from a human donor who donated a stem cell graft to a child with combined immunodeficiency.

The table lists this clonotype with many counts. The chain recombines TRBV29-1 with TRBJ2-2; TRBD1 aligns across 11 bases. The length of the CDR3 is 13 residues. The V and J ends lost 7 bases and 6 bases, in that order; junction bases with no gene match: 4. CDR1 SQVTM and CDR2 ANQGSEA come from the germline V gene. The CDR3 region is CSAGTGGAGELFF. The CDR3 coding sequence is TGCAGCGCAGGGACAGGGGGGGCCGGGGAGCTGTTTTTT.

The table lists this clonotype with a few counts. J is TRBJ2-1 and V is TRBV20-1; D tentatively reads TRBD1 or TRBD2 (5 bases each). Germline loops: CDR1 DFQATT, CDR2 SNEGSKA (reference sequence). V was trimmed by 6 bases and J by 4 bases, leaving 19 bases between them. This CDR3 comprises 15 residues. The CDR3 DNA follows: TGCAGTGCATGGGACCCACCCGAGGAGTACAATGAGCAGTTCTTC. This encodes CSAWDPPEEYNEQFF.

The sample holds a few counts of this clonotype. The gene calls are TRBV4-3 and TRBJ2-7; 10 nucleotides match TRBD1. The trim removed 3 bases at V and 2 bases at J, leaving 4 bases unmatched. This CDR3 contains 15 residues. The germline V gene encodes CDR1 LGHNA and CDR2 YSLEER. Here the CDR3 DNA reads TGCGCCAGCAGCCAGACCGGACAGGGGGCCTACGAGCAGTACTTC. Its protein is CASSQTGQGAYEQYF.

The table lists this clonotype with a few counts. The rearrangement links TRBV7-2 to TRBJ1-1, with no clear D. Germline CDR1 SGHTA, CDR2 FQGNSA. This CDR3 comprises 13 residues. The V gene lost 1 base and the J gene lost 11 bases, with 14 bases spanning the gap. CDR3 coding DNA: TGTGCCAGCAGCTTAGTAGGCGGGGATAGGGCTTTCTTT. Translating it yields CASSLVGGDRAFF.

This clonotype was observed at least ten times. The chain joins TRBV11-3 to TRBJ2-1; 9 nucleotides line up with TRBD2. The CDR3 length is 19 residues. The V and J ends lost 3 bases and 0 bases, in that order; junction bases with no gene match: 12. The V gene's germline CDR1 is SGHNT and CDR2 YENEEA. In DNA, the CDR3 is TGTGCCAGCAGCTTGGTCAATTACCCGGGACTAGCCTCCTACAATGAGCAGTTCTTC. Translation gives CASSLVNYPGLASYNEQFF.

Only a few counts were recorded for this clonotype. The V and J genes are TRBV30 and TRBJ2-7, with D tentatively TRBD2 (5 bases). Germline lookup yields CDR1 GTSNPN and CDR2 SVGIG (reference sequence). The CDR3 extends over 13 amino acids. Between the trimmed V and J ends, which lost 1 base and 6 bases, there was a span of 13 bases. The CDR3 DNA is TGTGCCTGGAGTGAACGGGGAGTCGTCGAGCAGTACTTC. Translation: CAWSERGVVEQYF.

The CDR3 sequence is CASSLFGGGNYGYTF. In DNA, the CDR3 is TGTGCCAGCAGCTTATTTGGCGGGGGTAACTATGGCTACACCTTC. This chain joins TRBV11-2 and TRBJ1-2; D possibly corresponds to TRBD1 (5 bases). The CDR3 runs to 15 residues. Germline V gene sequence: CDR1 SGHAT, CDR2 FQNNGV. V gave up 2 bases and J gave up 1 base, with 11 bases separating them. The full variable domain, rest sourced from reference TRBV11-2 and TRBJ1-2, is EAGVAQSPRYKIIEKRQSVAFWCNPISGHATLYWYQQILGQGPKLLIQFQNNGVVDDSQLPKDRFSAERLKGVDSTLKIQPAKLEDSAVYLCASSLFGGGNYGYTFGSGTRLTVV.

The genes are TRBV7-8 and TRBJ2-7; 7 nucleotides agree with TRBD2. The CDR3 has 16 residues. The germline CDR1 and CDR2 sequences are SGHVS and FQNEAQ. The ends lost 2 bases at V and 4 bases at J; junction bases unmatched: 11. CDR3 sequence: CASSLRWQAGSYEQYF. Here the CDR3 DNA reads TGTGCCAGCAGCTTAAGATGGCAAGCGGGATCGTACGAGCAGTACTTC.

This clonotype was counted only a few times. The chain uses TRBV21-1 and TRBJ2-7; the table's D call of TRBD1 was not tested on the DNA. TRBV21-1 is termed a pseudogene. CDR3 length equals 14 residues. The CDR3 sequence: CASSKSRVPYEQYF. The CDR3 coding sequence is TGTGCCAGCAGCAAATCCAGGGTCCCCTACGAGCAGTACTTC.

Here the CDR3 reads CASSLVRGINEQFF. DNA for the CDR3: TGTGCCAGCAGCTTAGTCCGGGGGATCAATGAGCAGTTCTTC. This chain joins TRBV11-2 and TRBJ2-1, with D possibly TRBD2 on 6 matching bases. CDR1 SGHAT and CDR2 FQNNGV come from the germline V gene. This CDR3 is 14 amino acids long. V dropped 1 base and J dropped 6 bases, with 10 bases sitting between them.

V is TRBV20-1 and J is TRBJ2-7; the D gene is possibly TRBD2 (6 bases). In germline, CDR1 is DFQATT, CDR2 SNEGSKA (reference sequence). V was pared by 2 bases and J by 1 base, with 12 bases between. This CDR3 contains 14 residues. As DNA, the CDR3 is TGCAGTGCTAGAACTCGGGACTGGTCCTACGAGCAGTACTTC. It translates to CSARTRDWSYEQYF.

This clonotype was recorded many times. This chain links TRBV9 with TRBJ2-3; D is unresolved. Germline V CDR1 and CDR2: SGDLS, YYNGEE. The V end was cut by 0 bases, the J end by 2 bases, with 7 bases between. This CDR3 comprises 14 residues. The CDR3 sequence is CASSVVPATDTQYF. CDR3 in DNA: TGTGCCAGCAGCGTAGTACCAGCCACAGATACGCAGTATTTT.

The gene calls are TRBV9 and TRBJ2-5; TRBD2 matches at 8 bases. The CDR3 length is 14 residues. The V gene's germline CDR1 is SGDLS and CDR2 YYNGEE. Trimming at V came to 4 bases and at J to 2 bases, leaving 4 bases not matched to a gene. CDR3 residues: CASSTGGKQETQYF. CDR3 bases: TGTGCCAGCAGCACGGGGGGGAAGCAAGAGACCCAGTACTTC.

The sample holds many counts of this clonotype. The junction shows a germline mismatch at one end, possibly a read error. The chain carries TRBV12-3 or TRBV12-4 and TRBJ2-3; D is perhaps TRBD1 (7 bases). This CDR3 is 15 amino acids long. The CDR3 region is CASSLAAQGRDTQYF. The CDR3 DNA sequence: TGTGCCAGCAGCTTAGCGGCACAGGGGAGAGATACGCAGTATTTT.

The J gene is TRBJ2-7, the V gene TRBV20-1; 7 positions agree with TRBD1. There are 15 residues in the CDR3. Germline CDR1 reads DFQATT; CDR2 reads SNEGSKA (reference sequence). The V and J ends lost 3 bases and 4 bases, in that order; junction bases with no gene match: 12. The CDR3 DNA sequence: TGCAGTGCTAGTTCCCGACAGGGTGGGGCATACGAGCAGTACTTC. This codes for CSASSRQGGAYEQYF.

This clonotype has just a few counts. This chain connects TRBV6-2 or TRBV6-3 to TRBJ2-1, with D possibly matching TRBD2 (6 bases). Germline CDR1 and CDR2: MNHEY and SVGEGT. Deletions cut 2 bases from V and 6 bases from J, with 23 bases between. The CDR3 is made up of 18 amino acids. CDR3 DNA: TGTGCCAGCAGTTACGACGGGTGGCGGGGAGACCTGGGCAATGAGCAGTTCTTC. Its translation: CASSYDGWRGDLGNEQFF.

The CDR3 here is CASSLGVGGPDTGELFF. The CDR3 nucleotides are TGCGCCAGCAGCTTGGGCGTAGGCGGACCAGACACCGGGGAGCTGTTTTTT. The chain joins TRBV5-1 to TRBJ2-2; D call uncertain. CDR3 size: 17 residues. Trimming took off 0 bases at V and 3 bases at J, with 15 bases between the two ends. Germline V gene sequence: CDR1 SGHRS, CDR2 YFSETQ.

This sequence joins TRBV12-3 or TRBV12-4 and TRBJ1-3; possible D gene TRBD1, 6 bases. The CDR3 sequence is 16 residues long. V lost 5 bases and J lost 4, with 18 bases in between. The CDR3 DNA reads TGTGCCAGCAGTATTCTGGGGACACCGTCCGGAAACACCATATATTTT. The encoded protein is CASSILGTPSGNTIYF.

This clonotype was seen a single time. The chain's CDR3 is CASSQYQMTWGRGTEAFF. Here the CDR3 DNA reads TGTGCCAGCAGCCAGTACCAAATGACCTGGGGCCGAGGCACTGAAGCTTTCTTT. This chain joins TRBV14 and TRBJ1-1, with D tentatively TRBD1 (5 bases). CDR1 and CDR2 from the germline V gene are SGHDN and FVKESK. This CDR3 has 18 amino acids. V dropped 3 bases and J dropped 4 bases, with 24 bases sitting between them.

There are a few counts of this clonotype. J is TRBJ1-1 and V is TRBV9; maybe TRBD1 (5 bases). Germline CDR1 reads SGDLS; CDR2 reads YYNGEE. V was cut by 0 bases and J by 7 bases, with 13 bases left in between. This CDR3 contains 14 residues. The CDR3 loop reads CASSVERGGGEAFF. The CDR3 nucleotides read TGTGCCAGCAGCGTAGAAAGGGGCGGAGGTGAAGCTTTCTTT.